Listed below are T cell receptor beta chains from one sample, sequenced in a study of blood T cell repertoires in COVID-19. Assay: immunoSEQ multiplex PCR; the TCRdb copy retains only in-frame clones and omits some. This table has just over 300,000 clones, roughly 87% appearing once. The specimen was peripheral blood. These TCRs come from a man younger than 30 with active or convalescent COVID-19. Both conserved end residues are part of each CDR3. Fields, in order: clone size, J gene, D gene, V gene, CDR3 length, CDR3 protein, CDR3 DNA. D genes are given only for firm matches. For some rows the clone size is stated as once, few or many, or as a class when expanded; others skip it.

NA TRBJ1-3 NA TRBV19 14 CASSILASGNTIYF TGTGCCAGTAGTATATTGGCATCTGGAAACACCATATATTTT
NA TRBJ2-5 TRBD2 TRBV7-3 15 CASSNSGVASETQYF TGTGCCAGCAGCAATAGCGGGGTCGCGTCGGAGACCCAGTACTTC
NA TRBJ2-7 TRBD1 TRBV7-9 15 CASSPSRTGGYEQYF TGTGCCAGCAGCCCGTCCCGGACAGGGGGCTACGAGCAGTACTTC
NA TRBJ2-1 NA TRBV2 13 CASREGLYNEQFF TGTGCCAGCAGGGAAGGACTGTACAATGAGCAGTTCTTC
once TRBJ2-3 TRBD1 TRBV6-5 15 CASSFQGAAADTQYF TGTGCCAGCAGTTTTCAGGGGGCGGCGGCGGATACGCAGTATTTT
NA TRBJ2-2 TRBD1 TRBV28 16 CASTLGGQGLSGELFF TGTGCCAGCACCTTGGGGGGACAGGGATTGTCCGGGGAGCTGTTTTTT
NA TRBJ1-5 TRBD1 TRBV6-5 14 CASSYDRGNQPQHF TGTGCCAGCAGCTACGACAGGGGGAATCAGCCCCAGCATTTT
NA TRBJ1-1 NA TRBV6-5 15 CASSLTPTLNTEAFF TGTGCCAGCAGCTTGACACCTACCCTGAACACTGAAGCTTTCTTT
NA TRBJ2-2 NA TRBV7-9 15 CASSPSRGNTGELFF TGTGCCAGCAGCCCGAGCCGGGGGAACACCGGGGAGCTGTTTTTT
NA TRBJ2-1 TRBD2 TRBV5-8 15 CASSETSGRAYEQFF TGTGCCAGCAGCGAAACTAGCGGGAGGGCCTATGAGCAGTTCTTC
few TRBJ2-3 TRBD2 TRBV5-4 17 CASSLWLAGGSTDTQYF TGTGCCAGCAGCTTGTGGCTAGCGGGGGGAAGCACAGATACGCAGTATTTT
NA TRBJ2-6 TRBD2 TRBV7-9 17 CASRAAGVGSGANVLTF TGTGCCAGCAGGGCCGCGGGGGTGGGATCTGGGGCCAACGTCCTGACTTTC
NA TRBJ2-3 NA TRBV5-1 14 CASSLAGRPDTQYF TGCGCCAGCAGCTTGGCAGGGAGGCCAGATACGCAGTATTTT